This is a list of T cell receptor beta chains from one sample in a study of blood T cell repertoires in COVID-19. Using immunoSEQ multiplex PCR, the repertoire was profiled, and TCRdb retains in-frame clones only, with some absent. Of around 190,000 clones listed, about 85% are singletons. The sample taken for sequencing was peripheral blood. These receptors were obtained from a man between 25 and 39 years old with acute or convalescent COVID-19. CDR3s include the opening cysteine and the closing phenylalanine or tryptophan. The order of the fields is CDR3 length, J gene, D gene, clone size, V gene, CDR3 protein, CDR3 DNA. The D gene is left open where the match is weak. Clone sizes are given selectively: once, few, many, or a class where the clone is expanded.

14,TRBJ2-2,NA,NA,TRBV27,CASSSTVLGGELFF,TGTGCCAGCAGTTCGACAGTTCTGGGCGGGGAGCTGTTTTTT
13,TRBJ1-5,NA,NA,TRBV7-2,CASSSPTVQPQHF,TGTGCCAGCAGCTCCCCGACAGTTCAGCCCCAGCATTTT
16,TRBJ1-1,TRBD1,NA,TRBV28,CASRSQGTGRNTEAFF,TGTGCCAGCAGGTCACAGGGGACAGGAAGGAACACTGAAGCTTTCTTT
14,TRBJ2-3,TRBD2,few,TRBV30,CAWGLAGGTDTQYF,TGTGCCTGGGGACTAGCGGGGGGCACAGATACGCAGTATTTT
15,TRBJ2-1,NA,NA,TRBV9,CASSVLASVWDEQFF,TGTGCCAGCAGCGTTCTAGCGTCAGTATGGGATGAGCAGTTCTTC
14,TRBJ1-2,NA,NA,TRBV19,CASSPSRDRAYYTF,TGTGCCAGTAGTCCTTCTCGGGATAGGGCCTACTACACCTTC
15,TRBJ1-3,NA,NA,TRBV4-1,CASSQERHSGNTIYF,TGCGCCAGCAGCCAAGAGAGGCACTCTGGAAACACCATATATTTT
16,TRBJ1-4,TRBD1,NA,TRBV15,CATKLIYRDRDEKLFF,TGTGCCACAAAACTTATTTACCGGGACAGGGATGAAAAACTGTTTTTT
12,TRBJ2-1,NA,NA,TRBV2,CASSEGRGKQFF,TGTGCCAGCAGTGAAGGCAGGGGTAAGCAGTTCTTC
13,TRBJ2-1,NA,few,TRBV24-1,CATSDGARNEQFF,TGTGCCACCAGTGATGGAGCGCGCAATGAGCAGTTCTTC